Included here is one T cell receptor beta chain sequence, with context. No antigen is known for it. Profiling relied on immunoSEQ multiplex PCR, and the TCRdb table lists in-frame clones only, not all of them. The data contain under 80,000 clones, 85% to 90% of them singletons. From germline, CDR1 is MNHEY and CDR2 SVGAGI. V was clipped by 5 bases and J by 0 bases; unmatched bases: 3. There are 14 residues in the CDR3. This record belongs to a study of OX40 agonist ivuxolimab in advanced cancers. Study as a whole: Each patient was given ivuxolimab into a vein every 2 weeks, at 0.01 to 10 mg/kg. Prior anti-PD-1, anti-PD-L1 or anti-CTLA-4 therapy was allowed; 40% to 50% had some.

Regarding the study as a whole: Also showing low normalized T-cell clonal expansion were some of the nonresponders. More expanded clones were found, on average, in CD8+ than in CD4+ T cells.

Sequences were derived from CD4+ or CD8+ T cells sorted from blood, sampled in a trial of the OX40 agonist ivuxolimab. The gene calls are TRBV6-5 and TRBJ1-2; TRBD1 matches at 7 bases. The origin of this receptor is an adult with an advanced solid tumor such as melanoma, head and neck, liver or kidney cancer. The CDR3 loop is CASSRDSPNYGYTF. The CDR3 bases are TGTGCCAGCAGTAGGGACAGTCCTAACTATGGCTACACCTTC.